This T cell receptor (beta chain) was found in a study of T cell responses to AZD1222 COVID-19 vaccine. Study results and limitations: Donor demographics were predominantly white British with a female majority; clonal diversity may be underestimated. Close to half of all spike-specific TCRs reportedly target regions of the variants that are unmutated. Seropositivity was recorded at baseline in only a handful of AZD1222 recipients.

The protocol was immunoSEQ multiplex PCR, while the TCRdb copy is restricted to in-frame clones and leaves out a portion. The table has about 110,000 clones, approximately 86% seen once. J lost 4 bases, V lost 0 bases, and 5 bases had no gene match. This CDR3 is built from 16 residues. Germline CDR1 MNHEY, CDR2 SVGEGT. Note on this clone: The antigen is not known.

The starting material was peripheral blood, obtained on day 0 of AZD1222 vaccination. The chain carries TRBV6-2 or TRBV6-3 and TRBJ2-7, with 11 bases that match TRBD2. The receptor comes from an adult in good health. CDR3 coding DNA: TGTGCCAGCAGTTACTCGGTGACTAGCGGGGAGTACGAGCAGTACTTC. Protein sequence: CASSYSVTSGEYEQYF.